The rows below give T cell receptor beta chains drawn from one sample of a study of blood T cell repertoires in COVID-19. Clones were sequenced by immunoSEQ multiplex PCR, and TCRdb holds only the in-frame ones, with some missing. The profile shows about 81,000 clones, about four fifths of them singletons. Sequencing was done on a sample of peripheral blood. The source is a human donor in a cohort sampled during active COVID-19. The CDR3 runs from the conserved cysteine through the conserved F or W. The order of the fields is CDR3 DNA, CDR3 protein, V gene, J gene, clone size, D gene. A D gene is named only where the DNA matches it firmly. Some rows mark clone size as missing; the rest say once, few, many or name a class of expanded clone.

TGTGCCAGCAGTTTCTGGGACAGGGCGAACACTGAAGCTTTCTTT	CASSFWDRANTEAFF	TRBV27	TRBJ1-1	.	TRBD1
TGCGCCAGCAGCGACCAGGCCGCCTACAATGAGCAGTTCTTC	CASSDQAAYNEQFF	TRBV5-1	TRBJ2-1	once	.
TGTGCCAGCAGTGATCAGGGGCAGGGTAGCGGGGTAAGCTCCTACAATGAGCAGTTCTTC	CASSDQGQGSGVSSYNEQFF	TRBV2	TRBJ2-1	.	TRBD2
TGTGCCAGCAGCCTGGACAGCTCTGGGGCCAACGTCCTGACTTTC	CASSLDSSGANVLTF	TRBV7-3	TRBJ2-6	few	.
TGTGCCAGCTCGACCGGGACAGGTCCTTCTGCGACCCAGTACTTC	CASSTGTGPSATQYF	TRBV18	TRBJ2-5	.	TRBD1
TGTGCCAGCAGCAAACTCGGGGAGCTGTTTTTT	CASSKLGELFF	TRBV7-8	TRBJ2-2	.	.
TGTGCCAGCAATCAGGGGGCAGAGTACGAGCAGTACTTC	CASNQGAEYEQYF	TRBV5-5	TRBJ2-7	.	TRBD1
TGTGCCACCGGGGACAGATACTATGGCTACACCTTC	CATGDRYYGYTF	TRBV12-3/TRBV12-4	TRBJ1-2	.	TRBD1
TGTGCCAGCAGCGCTCATCCGGATTCTGGCCTCGGGGAGCAGTACTTC	CASSAHPDSGLGEQYF	TRBV9	TRBJ2-7	.	.
TGTGCCAGCAGCCAAGCCGCGGGTGTAAATTCACCCCTCCACTTT	CASSQAAGVNSPLHF	TRBV3-1/TRBV3-2	TRBJ1-6	.	.
TGTGCCAGCAGCCAAGACGGGACAGGGCCTGGCTACACCTTC	CASSQDGTGPGYTF	TRBV3-1/TRBV3-2	TRBJ1-2	.	TRBD1
TGTGCCAGCAGCAAACAGGGCCCCGGACGTTTAAATCAGCCCCAGCATTTT	CASSKQGPGRLNQPQHF	TRBV7-9	TRBJ1-5	few	.
TGTGCCAGCAGTTTATATCAGGGGATCTATGGCTACACCTTC	CASSLYQGIYGYTF	TRBV27	TRBJ1-2	.	.
TGTGCCAGCAGCCCTCCAGGGTCCTACAATGAGCAGTTCTTC	CASSPPGSYNEQFF	TRBV14	TRBJ2-1	.	.
TGCGCCAGCAGCTTGGCGGCGGGACAGACCTACGAGCAGTACTTC	CASSLAAGQTYEQYF	TRBV5-1	TRBJ2-7	.	.
TGTGCCAGCAGCGTATCTGGGACAACCCACGAGCAGTACTTC	CASSVSGTTHEQYF	TRBV9	TRBJ2-7	few	.
TGTGCCAGCAGCCTGGAGACTAGCGGTTACTTC	CASSLETSGYF	TRBV5-8	TRBJ2-5	.	TRBD2
TGTGCCAGCAGCCTCGGGAGGGATTACGAGCAGTACTTC	CASSLGRDYEQYF	TRBV7-3	TRBJ2-7	.	TRBD2
TGTGCCAGCAAAGAGCGGAGGGTAGGGGGGGAGGACATTCAGTACTTC	CASKERRVGGEDIQYF	TRBV2	TRBJ2-4	.	.
TGTGCCAGCAATACAGACAGTACCCCACGGCAGTACTTC	CASNTDSTPRQYF	TRBV6-6	TRBJ2-7	.	.
TGCGCCAGCAGCCAAAGGGAGGGTACTGAAGCTTTCTTT	CASSQREGTEAFF	TRBV4-1	TRBJ1-1	.	.
TGTGCCAGCAGCACGGGACAGACCTACGAGCAGTACTTC	CASSTGQTYEQYF	TRBV13	TRBJ2-7	.	TRBD1
TGTGCCAGCAGTTACGGGGGGTGGGGTCAGCCCCAGCATTTT	CASSYGGWGQPQHF	TRBV6-2/TRBV6-3	TRBJ1-5	few	.
TGTGCCATCAGTGGGAATAGCGGGACCTACGAGCAGTACTTC	CAISGNSGTYEQYF	TRBV10-3	TRBJ2-7	.	TRBD2
TGTGCCAGCAGTGGACAGGCAGGCCCAGCTTTCTTT	CASSGQAGPAFF	TRBV6-2/TRBV6-3	TRBJ1-1	.	TRBD1
TGTGCCAGCAGGAAACGGCGGGAAAAACTGTTTTTT	CASRKRREKLFF	TRBV12-3/TRBV12-4	TRBJ1-4	few	.
TGTGCCAGCAGCTTCCAGGGTATGGTCTACGAGCAGTACTTC	CASSFQGMVYEQYF	TRBV11-2	TRBJ2-7	.	.
TGCGCCAGCAGCCCCAGGGCGAGCTCTGGAAACACCATATATTTT	CASSPRASSGNTIYF	TRBV5-1	TRBJ1-3	.	.
TGTGCCAGCAGCTCGGGGGGGAGCAATCAGCCCCAGCATTTT	CASSSGGSNQPQHF	TRBV6-2/TRBV6-3	TRBJ1-5	.	.
TGTGCCAGCAGCTTGGACTATTCGAACACCGGGGAGCTGTTTTTT	CASSLDYSNTGELFF	TRBV5-4	TRBJ2-2	.	.
TGCGCCAGCAGCCAAGAGCGGACAGTCGACGAGCAGTACTTC	CASSQERTVDEQYF	TRBV4-1	TRBJ2-7	.	.
TGTGCCAGCAGTGAAGGAGGAACAGGGGGCACTGAAGCTTTCTTT	CASSEGGTGGTEAFF	TRBV6-1	TRBJ1-1	.	TRBD1
TGTGCCAGCAGGACTGCAGATACGCAGTATTTT	CASRTADTQYF	TRBV12-3/TRBV12-4	TRBJ2-3	.	.
TGCGCCAGCAGCAGAGGGGACACCGCTAATGAAAAACTGTTTTTT	CASSRGDTANEKLFF	TRBV5-1	TRBJ1-4	.	.
TGTGCCAGTAGCGAAGGGGGCATGGTAGCGGAGACCCAGTACTTC	CASSEGGMVAETQYF	TRBV19	TRBJ2-5	.	TRBD1
TGTGCCAGCTCACCGGAGGTTATCAATGAGCAGTTCTTC	CASSPEVINEQFF	TRBV18	TRBJ2-1	.	.
TGCGCCAGCAGCCAAGGACAGAAAGAGACCCAGTACTTC	CASSQGQKETQYF	TRBV5-1	TRBJ2-5	.	.
TGCAGTGCACGACACCCTGATAGGGCTTTCTTT	CSARHPDRAFF	TRBV20-1	TRBJ1-1	.	.
TGCGCCAGCAGTCTCGACAGGGCTCCCAATGAGCAGTTCTTC	CASSLDRAPNEQFF	TRBV10-1	TRBJ2-1	once	TRBD1
TGTGCCAGCAGTGAATCCCACAGGGGGAACACTGAAGCTTTCTTT	CASSESHRGNTEAFF	TRBV25-1	TRBJ1-1	once	TRBD1
TGTGCCAGCAGCAAAATGGTTGTGGGGGAGGGGGGTTCACCCCTCCACTTT	CASSKMVVGEGGSPLHF	TRBV21-1	TRBJ1-6	.	.
TGTGCCAGCAGCCTAGACAGGGTCCAAGAGACCCAGTACTTC	CASSLDRVQETQYF	TRBV7-3	TRBJ2-5	.	TRBD1
TGTGCCAGCAGCTTGGGGCGGAGAGGGCTAGCGGGGCAAGAGCAGTACTTC	CASSLGRRGLAGQEQYF	TRBV7-2	TRBJ2-7	.	TRBD2
TGTGCCAGCAGCAGAGGACAGGCGAGCTCCTATAATTCACCCCTCCACTTT	CASSRGQASSYNSPLHF	TRBV9	TRBJ1-6	.	TRBD1
TGTGCCAGCAGCTTGGACAGGGGAATGAACACTGAAGCTTTCTTT	CASSLDRGMNTEAFF	TRBV5-4	TRBJ1-1	.	TRBD1
TGTGCCTGGAGTGTATTAGCGGGACAGGGAGTTAGATATTTT	CAWSVLAGQGVRYF	TRBV30	TRBJ1-3	.	TRBD1
TGCAGCGTTCAGTTGAACACTGAAGCTTTCTTT	CSVQLNTEAFF	TRBV29-1	TRBJ1-1	.	.
TGTGCCAGTAGTAATGGGAGGATTGAGCCCCAGCATTTT	CASSNGRIEPQHF	TRBV19	TRBJ1-5	few	.